The entry below describes one TCR beta chain. The sample comes from a study of PD-1 blockade in classical Hodgkin lymphoma. Relapse was seen in all patients after autologous stem cell transplantation, and brentuximab vedotin exposure was variable. Generated by immunoSEQ multiplex PCR, the TCRdb table keeps only in-frame clones and is missing some. Among more than 85,000 clones listed, around 90% were seen once. V lost 5 bases, J lost 2 bases, and 5 bases stayed unmatched. In germline, CDR1 is SGHAT, CDR2 FQDESV (reference sequence). The CDR3 has 14 residues. The sequence derives from a human donor with classical Hodgkin lymphoma. The sequencing here drew on peripheral blood mononuclear cells (PBMCs), taken before the second cycle of nivolumab. The chain has TRBV11-1 and TRBJ2-7, with TRBD1 matching over 8 bases. As DNA, the CDR3 is TGTGCCAGCAGCGCCCGACAGGGGACCTACGAGCAGTACTTC. It is translated as CASSARQGTYEQYF.